The T cell receptor (beta chain) under discussion was sequenced for a study of T cells in Graves' hyperthyroidism and ophthalmopathy. Overall study context: The initial diagnosis was the point when peripheral blood was collected, ahead of any treatment.

The CDR3 is 17 amino acids. CDR1 SGHTA and CDR2 FQGNSA come from the germline V gene. V was trimmed by 1 base and J by 1 base, leaving 13 bases between them. Amplification of TCR beta CDR3 regions was performed using RNA transcripts as template. When the TCR CDR3 underwent first-round RT-PCR, the HTBI primer set was used. TCRdb passed the multiplex PCR reads through MiXCR, listing each CDR3 protein once. The sample carries some 770,000 distinct CDR3 sequences, over 15% recorded once. This chain uses TRBV7-2 with TRBJ2-2; TRBD2 might be the D (5 bases). The sequencing sample was made of blood. The clonotype was recovered from a man aged 18 to 30 with Graves' hyperthyroidism. The CDR3 coding sequence is TGTGCCAGCAGCTTAGGTCCCAGGACTCAGAACACCGGGGAGCTGTTTTTT. Translation: CASSLGPRTQNTGELFF.